What follows describes a single T cell receptor beta chain. The data derive from a study of CD8 T cells in Susac syndrome. CDR1 and CDR2 from the germline V gene are SGDLS and YYNGEE. Trimming cost V 3 bases and J 2 bases; bases outside gene matches: 3. This CDR3 spans 15 amino acids. Reverse transcription of 0.5 to 1 ug RNA was carried out with random hexamers. MiXCR, run by TCRdb on the immunoSEQ multiplex PCR reads, gives a single entry per CDR3 protein. Seen here are roughly 150,000 distinct CDR3 sequences, approximately 94% observed once, and the top ten hold about 0.08%. This sequence was found in a human donor with Susac syndrome. The source material was CD4+ T cells from PBMCs. This chain joins TRBV9 and TRBJ2-1, with 9 positions matching TRBD2. The CDR3: CASSGSGGTYNEQFF. The CDR3 nucleotides are TGTGCCAGCAGCGGTAGCGGGGGTACCTACAATGAGCAGTTCTTC.